This TCR beta chain was recovered during a study of shared clonotypes between healthy human individuals. Study summary: The cohort had two women and a few men, ages 18 to 49. There were three CD4 naive, three CD4 memory, two CD8 naive and one CD8 memory plates per donor.

Assay runs were performed at deep level. This table comes from immunoSEQ multiplex PCR, and its TCRdb copy is limited to in-frame clones, with some not included. Of about 2,500,000 clones listed, 85% to 95% are singletons. With respect to this clone: Its antigen is not known.

V shed 0 bases and J 2 bases; nucleotides not matched to a gene: 9. This CDR3 has 17 residues. The V gene's germline CDR1 is SGHNT and CDR2 YYREEE (reference sequence). Findings of the study overall: It was observed that about 5% of naive CD4 clonotypes were shared across several donors.

This receptor was obtained from a man in his late teens or twenties in good health. The specimen was naive CD4+ T cells sorted from blood. Subset indicated: CD45RA+ positively selected. The chain uses TRBV5-4 and TRBJ1-1, with 8 bases that match TRBD1. The CDR3, as DNA: TGTGCCAGCAGCTTGGGTATTAGACAGGGGTTAAACACTGAAGCTTTCTTT. Translation: CASSLGIRQGLNTEAFF. Supplemented by reference TRBV5-4 and TRBJ1-1, the full variable domain reads ETGVTQSPTHLIKTRGQQVTLRCSSQSGHNTVSWYQQALGQGPQFIFQYYREEENGRGNFPPRFSGLQFPNYSSELNVNALELDDSALYLCASSLGIRQGLNTEAFFGQGTRLTVV.